This T cell receptor (beta chain) was captured in a study of T cells after yellow fever vaccination. Study results and caveats: Researchers noted that a small share of clonotypes showed up in both CD4 and CD8 compartments.

TCRdb recomputed calls from the 5' RACE reads with MiXCR, one row per CDR3 protein. Among hundreds of thousands of distinct CDR3 sequences listed, less than 4.5% were seen once. As concerns this clonotype: Its cognate antigen is unknown.

V lost 2 bases and J lost 2, with 11 bases in between. Germline CDR1 is LGHNA and CDR2 is YSLEER. The CDR3 has 15 amino acids. This rearrangement joins TRBV4-3 to TRBJ2-3; D might be TRBD1 or TRBD2, each matching 5 bases. This TCR derives from a man younger than 35 who received the YFV17D yellow fever vaccine. The input for sequencing was PBMCs, taken on the day of the yellow fever booster vaccination. The CDR3 protein is CASSQRGPSTDTQYF. The DNA of the CDR3 is TGCGCCAGCAGCCAACGGGGACCCTCCACAGATACGCAGTATTTT.